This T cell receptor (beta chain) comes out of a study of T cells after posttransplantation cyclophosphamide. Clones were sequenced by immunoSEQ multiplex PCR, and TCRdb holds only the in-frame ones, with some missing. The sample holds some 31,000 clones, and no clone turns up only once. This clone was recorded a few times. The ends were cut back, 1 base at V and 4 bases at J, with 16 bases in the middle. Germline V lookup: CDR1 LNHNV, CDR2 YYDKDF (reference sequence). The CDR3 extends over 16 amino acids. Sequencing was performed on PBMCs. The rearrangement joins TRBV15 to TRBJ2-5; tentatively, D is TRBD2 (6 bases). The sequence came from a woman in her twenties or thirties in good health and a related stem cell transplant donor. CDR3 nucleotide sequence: TGTGCCACCAGCAGAGGTAGGAGGGGTAGATTAGAGACCCAGTACTTC. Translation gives CATSRGRRGRLETQYF.